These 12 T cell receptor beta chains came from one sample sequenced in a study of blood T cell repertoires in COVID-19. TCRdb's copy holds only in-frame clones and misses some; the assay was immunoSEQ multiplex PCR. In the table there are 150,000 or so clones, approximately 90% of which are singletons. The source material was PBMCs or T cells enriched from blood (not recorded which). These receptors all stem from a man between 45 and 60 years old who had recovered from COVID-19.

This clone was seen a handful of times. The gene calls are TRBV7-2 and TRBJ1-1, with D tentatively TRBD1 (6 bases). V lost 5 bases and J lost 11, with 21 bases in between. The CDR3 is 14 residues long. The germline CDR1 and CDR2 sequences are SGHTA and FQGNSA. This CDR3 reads CASSAGQLKFGAFF. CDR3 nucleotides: TGTGCCAGCAGCGCCGGACAGCTTAAGTTTGGGGCTTTCTTT.

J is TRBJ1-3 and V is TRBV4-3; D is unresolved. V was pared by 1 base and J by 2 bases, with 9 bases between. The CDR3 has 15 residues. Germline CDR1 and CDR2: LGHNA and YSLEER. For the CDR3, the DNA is TGCGCCAGCAGCCAAGGGCAAAACCCTGGAAACACCATATATTTT. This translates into CASSQGQNPGNTIYF.

CDR3 sequence reads: CASSRTAQGGGELFF. The CDR3 DNA reads TGTGCCAGCAGTCGGACGGCACAGGGCGGCGGGGAGCTGTTTTTT. This rearrangement joins TRBV2 to TRBJ2-2; D may be TRBD1 (6 bases). The V end was cut by 5 bases, the J end by 7 bases, with 17 bases between. The CDR3 consists of 15 residues. CDR1 is SNHLY and CDR2 is FYNNEI in the germline V gene.

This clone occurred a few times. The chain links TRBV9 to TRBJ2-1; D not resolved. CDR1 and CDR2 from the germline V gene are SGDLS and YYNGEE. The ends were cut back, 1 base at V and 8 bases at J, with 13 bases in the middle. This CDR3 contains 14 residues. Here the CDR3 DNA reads TGTGCCAGCAGCGTAACCCCCTGGAGAGATGAGCAGTTCTTC. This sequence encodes CASSVTPWRDEQFF.

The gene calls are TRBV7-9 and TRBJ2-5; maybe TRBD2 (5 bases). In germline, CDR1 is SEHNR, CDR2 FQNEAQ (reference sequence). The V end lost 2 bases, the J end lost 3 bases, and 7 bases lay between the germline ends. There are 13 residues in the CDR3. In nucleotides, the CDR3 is TGTGCCAGCAGCTTATTCGGGAAAGAGACCCAGTACTTC. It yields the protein CASSLFGKETQYF.

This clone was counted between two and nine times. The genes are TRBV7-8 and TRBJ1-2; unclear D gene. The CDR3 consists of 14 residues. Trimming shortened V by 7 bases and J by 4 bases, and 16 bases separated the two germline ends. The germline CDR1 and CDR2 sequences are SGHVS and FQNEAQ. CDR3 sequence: CASTPGRVFYGYTF. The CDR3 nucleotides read TGTGCCAGCACTCCGGGAAGGGTATTCTATGGCTACACCTTC.

The CDR3 DNA follows: TGTGCCAGCAGTTTACCAGTCCGAGATACGCAGTATTTT. It yields the protein CASSLPVRDTQYF. J is TRBJ2-3 and V is TRBV12-3 or TRBV12-4; D unclear. Trimming took off 2 bases at V and 5 bases at J, with 8 bases between the two ends. The CDR3 length is 13 residues.

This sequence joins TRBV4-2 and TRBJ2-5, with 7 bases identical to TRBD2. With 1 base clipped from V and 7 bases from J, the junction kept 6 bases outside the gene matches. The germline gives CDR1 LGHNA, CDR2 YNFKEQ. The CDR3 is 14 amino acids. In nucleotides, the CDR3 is TGTGCCAGCAGCCAAGCTCTGGGGGGGAGGACCCAGTACTTC. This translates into CASSQALGGRTQYF.

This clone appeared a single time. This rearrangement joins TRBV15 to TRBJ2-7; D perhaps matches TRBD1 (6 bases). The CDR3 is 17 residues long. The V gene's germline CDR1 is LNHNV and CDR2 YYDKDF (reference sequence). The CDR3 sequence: CATSLHSQGPISHEQYV. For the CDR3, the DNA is TGTGCCACCAGCCTCCACTCGCAGGGGCCCATCTCCCACGAGCAGTACGTC.

The CDR3 region is CASSEPQGAGEKLFF. For the CDR3, the DNA is TGTGCCAGCAGTGAACCACAGGGGGCCGGTGAAAAACTGTTTTTT. This chain joins TRBV25-1 and TRBJ1-4; 9 bases map to TRBD1. The ends lost 2 bases at V and 7 bases at J; junction bases unmatched: 5. The germline CDR1 and CDR2 sequences are MGHDK and SYGVNS. This CDR3 comprises 15 residues. Combining the CDR3 with reference TRBV25-1 and TRBJ1-4 gives the whole variable domain EADIYQTPRYLVIGTGKKITLECSQTMGHDKMYWYQQDPGMELHLIHYSYGVNSTEKGDLSSESTVSRIRTEHFPLTLESARPSHTSQYLCASSEPQGAGEKLFFGSGTQLSVL.

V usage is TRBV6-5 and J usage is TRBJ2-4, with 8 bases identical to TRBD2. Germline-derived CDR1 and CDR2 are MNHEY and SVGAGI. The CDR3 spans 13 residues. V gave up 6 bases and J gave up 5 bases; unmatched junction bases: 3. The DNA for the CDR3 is TGTGCCAGCAGCGCGGGGGGTCAAAACATTCAGTACTTC. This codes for CASSAGGQNIQYF.

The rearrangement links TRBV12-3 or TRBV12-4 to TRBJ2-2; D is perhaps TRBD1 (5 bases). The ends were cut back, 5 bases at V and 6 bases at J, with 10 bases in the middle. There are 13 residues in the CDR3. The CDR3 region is CASSPGFAGELFF. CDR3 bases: TGTGCCAGCAGTCCAGGGTTCGCCGGGGAGCTGTTTTTT.